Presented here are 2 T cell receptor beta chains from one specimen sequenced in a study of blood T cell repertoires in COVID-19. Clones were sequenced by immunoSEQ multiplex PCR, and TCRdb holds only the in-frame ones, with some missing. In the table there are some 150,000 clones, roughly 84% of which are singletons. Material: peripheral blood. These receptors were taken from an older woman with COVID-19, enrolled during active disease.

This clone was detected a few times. In DNA, the CDR3 is TGTGCCAGCAGCAAGACTTTGATGATTGAAAAACTGTTTTTT. Protein sequence: CASSKTLMIEKLFF. The chain is built from TRBV7-9 and TRBJ1-4; D unclear. V lost 5 bases and J 7 bases, leaving 14 bases between the germline ends. This CDR3 has 14 residues. Germline values: CDR1 SEHNR, CDR2 FQNEAQ (reference sequence).

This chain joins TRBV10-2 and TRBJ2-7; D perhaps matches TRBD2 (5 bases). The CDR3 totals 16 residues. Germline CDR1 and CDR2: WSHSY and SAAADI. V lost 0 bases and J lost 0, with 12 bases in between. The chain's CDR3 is CASSESWGSGSYEQYF. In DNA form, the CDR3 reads TGCGCCAGCAGTGAGTCGTGGGGAAGCGGCTCCTACGAGCAGTACTTC.